The rows below give T cell receptor beta chains drawn from one sample of a study of control samples from healthy donors and cancer patients. Libraries were prepared by immunoSEQ multiplex PCR; TCRdb keeps only in-frame clonotypes and omits some of them. The table lists around 250,000 clones, roughly 87% of them singletons. The sample consisted of PBMCs. These receptors were obtained from a woman aged 55-70 years with lung cancer. Both conserved end residues are trimmed from each CDR3. Rows give clone size only sometimes, using once, few, many, or a class for an expanded clone.

v_call clone_size cdr3_aa
TRBV5-1 . ASSLLASGAQETQY
TRBV5-8 . ASSLGFGNQPQH
TRBV29-1 . SVESPRSGELF
TRBV5-1 . ASSDPGQGDGEQF
TRBV2 few ASSVLQGTGNTIY
TRBV2 once ASSELLGNTEAF
TRBV7-3 . ASSSTGTADYGYT
TRBV6-2/TRBV6-3 . ASSRYETVSDSPLH
TRBV21-1 . ASSKAGRVRCRPATQY
TRBV10-3 . AISESRGGVATEAF
TRBV5-6 . ASSLLLTVSVYGYT
TRBV4-2 . ASSREVGQNGHT
TRBV3-1/TRBV3-2 many ASSAGGGNSPLH
TRBV9 . ASSVDSLVNEQF
TRBV7-2 . ASGLQGTTGELF
TRBV5-4 . ASSPGQGNTGELF
TRBV30 . ALGQGGYEQY
TRBV2 . ASVAYRQGGTEAF
TRBV6-1 . ASSDPRQGGGYT
TRBV19 . ASSIRPSLGQANYGYT
TRBV12-3/TRBV12-4 . ASSFARGYT
TRBV3-1/TRBV3-2 . ASSHPGNSPLH
TRBV3-1/TRBV3-2 few ASSQGLAGAPVPYNEQF
TRBV4-2 . ASSLGGEGRTEAF
TRBV15 . ATSRKPENQETQY
TRBV10-3 . AISGQDYEQY